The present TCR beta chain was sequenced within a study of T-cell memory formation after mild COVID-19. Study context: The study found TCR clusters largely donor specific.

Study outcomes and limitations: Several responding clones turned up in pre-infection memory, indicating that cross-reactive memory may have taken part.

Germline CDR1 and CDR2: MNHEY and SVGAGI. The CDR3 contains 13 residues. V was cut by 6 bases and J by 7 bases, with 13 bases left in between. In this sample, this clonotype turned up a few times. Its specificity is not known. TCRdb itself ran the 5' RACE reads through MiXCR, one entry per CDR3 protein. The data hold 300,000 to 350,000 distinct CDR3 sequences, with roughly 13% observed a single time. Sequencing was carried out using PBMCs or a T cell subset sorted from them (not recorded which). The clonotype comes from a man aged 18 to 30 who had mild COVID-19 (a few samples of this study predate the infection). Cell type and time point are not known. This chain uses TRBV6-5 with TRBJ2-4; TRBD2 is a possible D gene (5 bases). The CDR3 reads CASRGVEWNIQYF. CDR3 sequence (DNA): TGTGCCAGCAGGGGAGTGGAGTGGAACATTCAGTACTTC.